The 20 T cell receptor beta chains given below trace back to one sample, sequenced in a study of T cells in tumors after PD-1 blockade. Method: immunoSEQ multiplex PCR; TCRdb's copy keeps in-frame clones and lacks some. The sample shows about 33,000 clones, more than 70% of them seen only once. The sample here was PBMCs, taken before anti-PD-1 treatment. The receptors shown here come from a human donor with basal cell carcinoma.

The CDR3 is CASSQDRSNQPQHF. CDR3 sequence (DNA): TGCGCCAGCAGCCAAGACAGAAGCAATCAGCCCCAGCATTTT. This rearrangement joins TRBV4-3 to TRBJ1-5; unclear D gene. The CDR3 length is 14 residues. The germline gives CDR1 LGHNA, CDR2 YSLEER. Trimming stripped 0 bases from V and 1 base from J, with 4 bases between.

This clone was counted a few times. V is TRBV5-1 and J is TRBJ1-5, with a weak D call TRBD1 (6 bases). The CDR3 loop spans 17 amino acids. The V gene's germline CDR1 is SGHRS and CDR2 YFSETQ. Trimming removed 4 bases at V and 2 bases at J, with 19 bases between. The CDR3 region is CASSLSGGGGGNQPQHF. CDR3 coding DNA: TGCGCCAGCAGCCTTTCCGGCGGGGGCGGAGGCAATCAGCCCCAGCATTTT.

This CDR3 is CASSQEREGNNEQFF. CDR3 DNA sequence: TGTGCCAGCTCGCAAGAGCGGGAGGGAAACAATGAGCAGTTCTTC. V usage is TRBV18 and J usage is TRBJ2-1, with 10 bases matching TRBD2. Germline CDR1 KGHSH, CDR2 LQKENI. This CDR3 has 15 residues. Losses at the gene ends were 6 bases for V and 5 bases for J; bases not matched to a gene: 7.

This clone was seen only once. The J gene is TRBJ2-2, the V gene TRBV7-3; perhaps TRBD2 as D (6 bases). The CDR3 length is 14 residues. Germline values: CDR1 SGHTA, CDR2 FQGTGA. With 3 bases removed from V and 6 bases from J, the gap between germline ends came to 11 bases. CDR3 in amino acids: CASSLEGNAGELFF. For the CDR3, the DNA is TGTGCCAGCAGCTTGGAGGGTAACGCCGGGGAGCTGTTTTTT.

The chain carries TRBV19 and TRBJ2-1; D is possibly TRBD2 (5 bases). Trimming removed 1 base at V and 2 bases at J, with 9 bases between. CDR1 and CDR2 (germline): LNHDA, SQIVND (reference sequence). This CDR3 is built from 15 residues. The DNA for the CDR3 is TGTGCCAGTAGTATAGCTAGCACCACCTACAATGAGCAGTTCTTC. Its translation is CASSIASTTYNEQFF.

The chain uses TRBV19 and TRBJ1-4; D gene ambiguous. The CDR3 covers 16 residues. V was shortened by 8 bases and J by 2 bases, with 18 bases between the two germline ends. CDR1 is LNHDA, CDR2 SQIVND, per germline (reference sequence). As DNA, the CDR3 is TGTGCCAGTGGTGAGGGCCCGGCGACGACTAATGAAAAACTGTTTTTT. This translates into CASGEGPATTNEKLFF.

The CDR3 region is CASSQVVNTEAFF. The CDR3 DNA follows: TGTGCCAGCAGCCAAGTAGTCAACACTGAAGCTTTCTTT. The chain links TRBV14 to TRBJ1-1; no clear D gene. The germline V and J ends were trimmed by 1 base and 2 bases, with 5 bases remaining between them. CDR1 and CDR2 (germline): SGHDN, FVKESK. This CDR3 is built from 13 residues.

For this clone: The junction differs from germline at one of its ends, possibly a read error. The chain links TRBV6-1 to TRBJ1-5; 7 bases line up with TRBD1. The CDR3 length is 15 residues. Per the germline V gene, CDR1 is MNHNS and CDR2 is SASEGT. The CDR3 loop is CASREDRAGNQPQHF. CDR3 DNA: TGTGCCAGCAGGGAAGACAGGGCTGGCAATCAGCCCCAGCATTTT.

J is TRBJ2-7 and V is TRBV7-2; the match to TRBD2 covers 12 bases. The germline CDR1 and CDR2 sequences are SGHTA and FQGNSA. With V trimmed by 5 bases and J by 2 bases, 7 bases remained unmatched. The CDR3 length is 16 residues. In nucleotides, the CDR3 is TGTGCCAGCAGCCCTACTAGCGGGGGGCTTACCTACGAGCAGTACTTC. Translation gives CASSPTSGGLTYEQYF.

The V gene is TRBV30, the J gene TRBJ2-2; 10 bases map to TRBD2. Germline CDR1 and CDR2: GTSNPN and SVGIG (reference sequence). With 3 bases clipped from V and 8 bases from J, the junction kept 18 bases outside the gene matches. The CDR3 has 18 amino acids. The CDR3 DNA reads TGTGCCTGGAGGGCAACCAGGGCTGGACTAGCGGTCGCTGGGGAGCTGTTTTTT. It translates to CAWRATRAGLAVAGELFF. Looking up the rest from reference TRBV30 and TRBJ2-2 gives the full variable domain: SQTIHQWPATLVQPVGSPLSLECTVEGTSNPNLYWYRQAAGRGLQLLFYSVGIGQISSEVPQNLSASRPQDRQFILSSKKLLLSDSGFYLCAWRATRAGLAVAGELFFGEGSRLTVL.

The chain carries TRBV2 and TRBJ2-2, with D hard to call. The CDR3 sequence is 13 residues long. Germline lookup yields CDR1 SNHLY and CDR2 FYNNEI. V lost 6 bases and J lost 1, with 6 bases in between. The CDR3 DNA sequence: TGTGCCAGCAGAGAACGGAACACCGGGGAGCTGTTTTTT. Amino acids: CASRERNTGELFF. The whole variable domain, remainder taken from reference TRBV2 and TRBJ2-2, is EPEVTQTPSHQVTQMGQEVILRCVPISNHLYFYWYRQILGQKVEFLVSFYNNEISEKSEIFDDQFSVERPDGSNFTLKIRSTKLEDSAMYFCASRERNTGELFFGEGSRLTVL.

This clone was recorded a few times. The V gene is TRBV19, the J gene TRBJ1-6, with D maybe TRBD1 (5 bases). Germline CDR1 is LNHDA and CDR2 is SQIVND (reference sequence). This CDR3 region has 16 residues. Trimming pared 4 bases from V and 9 bases from J, leaving 19 bases between. This CDR3 is CASSKLGTQGVSPLHF. CDR3 sequence (DNA): TGTGCCAGTAGTAAACTCGGGACTCAGGGTGTTTCACCCCTCCACTTT. The full variable domain, its missing parts supplied by reference TRBV19 and TRBJ1-6, is DGGITQSPKYLFRKEGQNVTLSCEQNLNHDAMYWYRQDPGQGLRLIYYSQIVNDFQKGDIAEGYSVSREKKESFPLTVTSAQKNPTAFYLCASSKLGTQGVSPLHFGNGTRLTVT.

By proportion, this clone is medium-sized. The V call is TRBV6-2 or TRBV6-3, the J call TRBJ2-7; D might be TRBD1 (6 bases). CDR3 length: 13 amino acids. V was trimmed by 5 bases and J by 3 bases, leaving 11 bases between them. The germline gives CDR1 MNHEY, CDR2 SVGEGT. The CDR3 loop is CASSGGGYYEQYF. CDR3 in DNA: TGTGCCAGCAGTGGGGGCGGCTACTACGAGCAGTACTTC.

In its sample, this clone was seen a few times. This chain connects TRBV28 to TRBJ2-1; perhaps TRBD2 as D (5 bases). Deletions cut 6 bases from V and 7 bases from J, with 16 bases between. The germline gives CDR1 MDHEN, CDR2 SYDVKM. The CDR3 totals 14 residues. DNA of the CDR3: TGTGCCAGCAGAAATTCGGGGTCGGGAAATGAGCAGTTCTTC. Encoded protein: CASRNSGSGNEQFF.

The V call is TRBV6-5, the J call TRBJ2-2, with 7 bases that match TRBD1. The CDR3 is 14 residues long. V dropped 10 bases and J dropped 3; count of bases not matched to a gene: 8. The V gene's germline CDR1 is MNHEY and CDR2 SVGAGI. The CDR3 protein is CATNRGQYTGELFF. The CDR3 DNA follows: TGTGCCACGAATAGGGGGCAGTACACCGGGGAGCTGTTTTTT.

The gene calls are TRBV19 and TRBJ2-3; a possible D gene is TRBD2 (6 bases). In germline, CDR1 is LNHDA, CDR2 SQIVND (reference sequence). Between the trimmed V and J ends, which lost 3 bases and 5 bases, there was a span of 15 bases. This CDR3 has 15 residues. CDR3 DNA sequence: TGTGCCAGTAGTATGGAGGGCAGGCCCCTAGATACGCAGTATTTT. This codes for CASSMEGRPLDTQYF.

Remarks on this clone: Within the sample, other DNA sequences also encode this same CDR3. The gene calls are TRBV5-1 and TRBJ2-3; D call uncertain. CDR1 and CDR2 from the germline V gene are SGHRS and YFSETQ. Trimming took off 0 bases at V and 0 bases at J, with 5 bases between the two ends. The CDR3 has 14 amino acids. The CDR3 is CASSLGSSTDTQYF. The CDR3 coding sequence is TGCGCCAGCAGCTTGGGTTCTAGCACAGATACGCAGTATTTT.

V gene TRBV7-6 combines with J gene TRBJ1-4, with D perhaps TRBD1 (5 bases). V lost 5 bases, J lost 5 bases, and 15 bases lay in between. The CDR3 is made up of 15 amino acids. Germline V lookup: CDR1 SGHVS, CDR2 FNYEAQ. The DNA of the CDR3 is TGTGCCAGCAGCCTGGGGGGATATCCGAATGAAAAACTGTTTTTT. Its protein is CASSLGGYPNEKLFF.

The genes are TRBV7-9 and TRBJ2-3; D is unclear. Trimming stripped 5 bases from V and 6 bases from J, with 15 bases between. This CDR3 is 14 amino acids long. The germline CDR1 and CDR2 sequences are SEHNR and FQNEAQ (reference sequence). In nucleotides, the CDR3 is TGTGCCAGCAGCGCCTCAATGGGTGGGGATACGCAGTATTTT. Translating gives CASSASMGGDTQYF.

The rearrangement links TRBV4-2 to TRBJ2-3; 13 bases are a match to TRBD2. J lost 2 bases, V lost 0 bases, and 5 bases had no gene match. This CDR3 is 18 amino acids long. Germline CDR1 LGHNA, CDR2 YNFKEQ. The CDR3 loop is CASSQDQLAGGNTDTQYF. As DNA, the CDR3 is TGTGCCAGCAGCCAAGATCAACTAGCGGGAGGGAACACAGATACGCAGTATTTT.